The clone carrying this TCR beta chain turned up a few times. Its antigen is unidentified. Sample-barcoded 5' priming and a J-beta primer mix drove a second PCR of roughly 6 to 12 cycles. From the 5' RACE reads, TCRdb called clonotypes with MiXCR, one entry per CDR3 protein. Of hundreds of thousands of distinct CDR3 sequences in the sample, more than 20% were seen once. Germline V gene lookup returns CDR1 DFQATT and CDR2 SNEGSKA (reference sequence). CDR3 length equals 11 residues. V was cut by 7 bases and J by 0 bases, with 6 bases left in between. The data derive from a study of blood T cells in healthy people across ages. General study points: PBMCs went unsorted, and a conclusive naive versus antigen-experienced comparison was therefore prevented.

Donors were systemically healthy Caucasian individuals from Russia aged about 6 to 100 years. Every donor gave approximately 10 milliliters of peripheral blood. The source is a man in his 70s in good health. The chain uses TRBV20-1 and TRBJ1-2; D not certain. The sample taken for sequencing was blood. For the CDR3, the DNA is TGCAGTGTCACAACTAACTATGGCTACACCTTC. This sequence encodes CSVTTNYGYTF.